These 25 T cell receptor beta chains were all obtained from the same sample, sequenced in a study of cytomegalovirus exposure and HLA in healthy donors. Vbeta (60) and Jbeta (13) primers were used in the PCR. The data were produced by immunoSEQ multiplex PCR, yet TCRdb's version contains in-frame clones alone and is incomplete. This sample yields some 140,000 clones, of which approximately 60% are seen a single time; about 1.5% belongs to the top ten. The material sequenced was PBMCs. The receptors were sampled from a human donor in good health.

The chain combines TRBV6-1 with TRBJ1-5, with a weak D call TRBD1 (5 bases). The CDR3 runs 20 residues. V was pared by 2 bases and J by 0 bases, with 23 bases between. Per the germline V gene, CDR1 is MNHNS and CDR2 is SASEGT. The CDR3 is CASSEPPGRGLGYSNQPQHF. As DNA, the CDR3 is TGTGCCAGCAGTGAACCACCGGGACGGGGGTTAGGATATAGCAATCAGCCCCAGCATTTT.

V is TRBV18 and J is TRBJ2-1, with 8 bases identical to TRBD1. V dropped 3 bases and J dropped 5; count of bases not matched to a gene: 9. Germline loops: CDR1 KGHSH, CDR2 LQKENI. This CDR3 region has 16 residues. The chain's CDR3 is CASSPFDRGRDNEQFF. DNA of the CDR3: TGTGCCAGCTCACCTTTCGACAGGGGAAGGGACAATGAGCAGTTCTTC.

This clone was observed a single time. The V and J genes are TRBV7-2 and TRBJ1-1, with D unresolved. Looked up from germline, CDR1 is SGHTA and CDR2 is FQGNSA. Trimming took 2 bases from V and 2 from J, leaving 12 bases between them. The CDR3 is 15 residues long. CDR3 loop: CASSLPGAANTEAFF. The CDR3, as DNA: TGTGCCAGCAGCTTACCAGGCGCTGCAAACACTGAAGCTTTCTTT.

CDR3 nucleotide sequence: TGTGCCAGCAGGCCAGGACTAGCGGAAGGCTACAATGAGCAGTTCTTC. Translation gives CASRPGLAEGYNEQFF. The rearrangement uses TRBV28 and TRBJ2-1; 10 bases are a match to TRBD2. Germline CDR1 is MDHEN and CDR2 is SYDVKM. The CDR3 covers 16 residues. V shed 6 bases and J 3 bases; nucleotides not matched to a gene: 8.

The chain is built from TRBV7-2 and TRBJ2-7, with 10 nucleotides matching TRBD2. Germline CDR1 is SGHTA and CDR2 is FQGNSA. J lost 7 bases, V lost 2 bases, and 8 bases had no gene match. This CDR3 spans 15 amino acids. Here the CDR3 DNA reads TGTGCCAGCAGCTTATTTCGACTAGCGGGTGGAGAGCAGTACTTC. This sequence encodes CASSLFRLAGGEQYF.

Only one count was recorded for this clone. The chain couples TRBV5-6 to TRBJ1-1; possibly TRBD1 for D (5 bases). The length of the CDR3 is 14 residues. Germline CDR1 and CDR2: SGHDT and YYEEEE. V gave up 4 bases and J gave up 6 bases, with 16 bases separating them. The CDR3 region has the DNA TGTGCCAGCAGCCCACCTGACCGGGGGGCTGAAGCTTTCTTT. This gives the protein CASSPPDRGAEAFF.

This clone has only a few counts. The CDR3 DNA reads TGCGCCAGCAGCTCTTCAGGGCCCCCGAACACCGGGGAGCTGTTTTTT. Its translation: CASSSSGPPNTGELFF. V usage is TRBV5-1 and J usage is TRBJ2-2, with D possibly matching TRBD1 (5 bases). The CDR3 extends over 16 amino acids. The V gene's germline CDR1 is SGHRS and CDR2 YFSETQ. The germline V and J ends were trimmed by 3 bases and 0 bases, with 12 bases remaining between them.

This clone has a single count. The rearrangement links TRBV7-8 to TRBJ2-1, with TRBD1 as a possible D gene (6 bases). This CDR3 spans 15 amino acids. Germline V CDR1 and CDR2: SGHVS, FQNEAQ. V shed 2 bases and J shed 2 bases, with 10 bases lying between them. The CDR3 bases are TGTGCCAGCAGCTTACAAGGGACAACCTACAATGAGCAGTTCTTC. Translated, it gives CASSLQGTTYNEQFF.

This chain connects TRBV7-2 to TRBJ2-7; unclear D gene. This CDR3 contains 13 residues. CDR1 is SGHTA and CDR2 is FQGNSA in the germline V gene. Trimming cost V 4 bases and J 1 base, with 8 bases left between them. The CDR3 loop reads CASSSPGSYEQYF. CDR3 sequence (DNA): TGTGCCAGCAGCTCTCCCGGGTCCTACGAGCAGTACTTC.

The V gene is TRBV15, the J gene TRBJ2-1; 7 bases fit TRBD2. Germline V gives CDR1 LNHNV, CDR2 YYDKDF (reference sequence). The V segment lost 1 base and the J segment 1 base; nucleotides outside the gene matches: 10. The CDR3 has 18 amino acids. The CDR3: CATSRVPGGSLSYNEQFF. The CDR3 bases are TGTGCCACCAGCAGAGTTCCGGGAGGCTCCTTATCCTACAATGAGCAGTTCTTC.

The CDR3 reads CAITGFLDTGELFF. CDR3 in DNA: TGTGCCATCACAGGGTTTCTCGACACCGGGGAGCTGTTTTTT. The chain has TRBV10-3 and TRBJ2-2; D is possibly TRBD1 (5 bases). V lost 7 bases and J 3 bases, leaving 12 bases between the germline ends. The CDR3 totals 14 residues. Germline V gene sequence: CDR1 ENHRY, CDR2 SYGVKD.

V usage is TRBV19 and J usage is TRBJ2-2; a possible D gene is TRBD1 (6 bases). This CDR3 contains 15 residues. V was pared by 0 bases and J by 4 bases, with 9 bases between. Germline V gene sequence: CDR1 LNHDA, CDR2 SQIVND (reference sequence). CDR3 residues: CASSIEGGSTGELFF. CDR3 nucleotide sequence: TGTGCCAGTAGTATAGAAGGGGGTTCCACCGGGGAGCTGTTTTTT.

J is TRBJ2-1 and V is TRBV2; TRBD1 aligns across 7 bases. Trimming removed 6 bases from V and 7 bases from J; junction bases left unmatched: 9. The CDR3 is made up of 14 amino acids. Per germline, CDR1 SNHLY and CDR2 FYNNEI. CDR3 DNA: TGTGCCAGCAGCGACAGGGTCTACGGAAATGAGCAGTTCTTC. It yields the protein CASSDRVYGNEQFF.

There are a few counts of this clone. J is TRBJ2-3 and V is TRBV15; 7 positions match TRBD2. The V gene's germline CDR1 is LNHNV and CDR2 YYDKDF (reference sequence). V dropped 4 bases and J dropped 1; count of bases not matched to a gene: 14. This CDR3 comprises 18 residues. This CDR3 reads CATSIEYMGLAGTDTQYF. Here the CDR3 DNA reads TGTGCCACCAGCATAGAGTATATGGGGCTAGCGGGCACAGATACGCAGTATTTT.

The chain uses TRBV5-1 and TRBJ2-7; D uncertain. V lost 5 bases and J lost 3, with 9 bases in between. CDR1 is SGHRS, CDR2 YFSETQ, per germline. The CDR3 sequence is 12 residues long. The CDR3 region is CASRRGSYEQYF. In nucleotides, the CDR3 is TGCGCCAGCAGGAGAGGCAGCTACGAGCAGTACTTC.

The chain combines TRBV7-9 with TRBJ1-5; D ambiguous. The CDR3 has 12 amino acids. With 5 bases removed from V and 3 bases from J, the gap between germline ends came to 5 bases. CDR1 and CDR2 (germline): SEHNR, FQNEAQ (reference sequence). The CDR3 DNA reads TGTGCCAGCAGCACATCCAATCAGCCCCAGCATTTT. The encoded protein is CASSTSNQPQHF. Combining the CDR3 with reference TRBV7-9 and TRBJ1-5 gives the whole variable domain DTGVSQNPRHKITKRGQNVTFRCDPISEHNRLYWYRQTLGQGPEFLTYFQNEAQLEKSRLLSDRFSAERPKGSFSTLEIQRTEQGDSAMYLCASSTSNQPQHFGDGTRLSIL.

This clone has more than one count but fewer than ten. DNA of the CDR3: TGTGCCAGCAGTGAAGAGGTCAGGGCCTCCTACGAGCAGTACTTC. It translates to CASSEEVRASYEQYF. V is TRBV6-1 and J is TRBJ2-7; a weak D match, TRBD1 (5 bases). Germline V gives CDR1 MNHNS, CDR2 SASEGT. The CDR3 sequence is 15 residues long. V lost 1 base and J lost 0, with 10 bases in between.

The V and J genes are TRBV5-1 and TRBJ2-2, with 7 bases lining up with TRBD2. V lost 7 bases, J lost 7 bases, and 16 bases stayed unmatched. Germline V lookup: CDR1 SGHRS, CDR2 YFSETQ. The CDR3 has 16 amino acids. CDR3 residues: CASGEGGTGGGGELFF. The CDR3 DNA sequence: TGCGCCAGCGGAGAAGGAGGTACAGGCGGGGGCGGGGAGCTGTTTTTT.

V is TRBV19 and J is TRBJ2-1; the match to TRBD1 covers 7 bases. Trimming removed 1 base from V and 12 bases from J; junction bases left unmatched: 9. The CDR3 spans 14 residues. CDR1 and CDR2 (germline): LNHDA, SQIVND (reference sequence). The CDR3 sequence: CASSIANRGNGQFF. CDR3 sequence (DNA): TGTGCCAGTAGTATAGCTAACAGGGGAAACGGGCAGTTCTTC.

The CDR3 region has the DNA TGTGCCAGCAGCTTTGGTACAGAGGGCCTTGGAGGCTACACCTTC. It specifies CASSFGTEGLGGYTF. The chain joins TRBV5-8 to TRBJ1-2; D uncertain. The CDR3 covers 15 residues. The germline V and J ends were trimmed by 2 bases and 8 bases, with 19 bases remaining between them. In germline, CDR1 is SGHTS, CDR2 YDEGEE.

V usage is TRBV5-6 and J usage is TRBJ1-1; TRBD1 is a possible D gene (6 bases). The length of the CDR3 is 14 residues. CDR1 and CDR2 from the germline V gene are SGHDT and YYEEEE. Deletions cut 5 bases from V and 1 base from J, with 12 bases between. The CDR3 DNA sequence: TGTGCCAGCAGATCCGACAGGCGGAACACTGAAGCTTTCTTT. It encodes CASRSDRRNTEAFF. The whole variable domain, filled in from reference TRBV5-6 and TRBJ1-1, reads DAGVTQSPTHLIKTRGQQVTLRCSPKSGHDTVSWYQQALGQGPQFIFQYYEEEERQRGNFPDRFSGHQFPNYSSELNVNALLLGDSALYLCASRSDRRNTEAFFGQGTRLTVV.

This sequence joins TRBV15 and TRBJ2-1; 10 bases map to TRBD2. There are 20 residues in the CDR3. V lost 8 bases, J lost 3 bases, and 22 bases stayed unmatched. The germline V gene has CDR1 LNHNV and CDR2 YYDKDF (reference sequence). For the CDR3, the DNA is TGTGCCACCCAGCAGCCTCCAGGACTAGCGGTGGAGGGAGTCTACAATGAGCAGTTCTTC. Its protein product is CATQQPPGLAVEGVYNEQFF.

This chain's CDR3 is CASRTGNNEQYF. CDR3 sequence (DNA): TGTGCCAGTAGGACAGGAAACAACGAGCAGTACTTC. This sequence joins TRBV19 and TRBJ2-7, with D perhaps matching TRBD1 (6 bases). V lost 6 bases and J 5 bases, leaving 11 bases between the germline ends. The germline CDR1 and CDR2 sequences are LNHDA and SQIVND (reference sequence). The CDR3 has 12 residues.

This clone occurred a few times. The chain carries TRBV5-1 and TRBJ2-7; D might be TRBD1 (5 bases). The CDR3 has 12 amino acids. CDR1 and CDR2 from the germline V gene are SGHRS and YFSETQ. Deletions cut 0 bases from V and 6 bases from J, with 7 bases between. CDR3 nucleotides: TGCGCCAGCAGCTTGGGGGGCGGCGAGCAGTACTTC. It specifies CASSLGGGEQYF.

This chain connects TRBV11-3 to TRBJ2-7; 7 nucleotides line up with TRBD1. J gave up 2 bases and V 1 base, and 2 bases lay outside the gene matches. Looked up from germline, CDR1 is SGHNT and CDR2 is YENEEA. This CDR3 has 14 residues. The CDR3 bases are TGTGCCAGCAGCTTAGGGGACAGTACCTACGAGCAGTACTTC. Its translation is CASSLGDSTYEQYF.